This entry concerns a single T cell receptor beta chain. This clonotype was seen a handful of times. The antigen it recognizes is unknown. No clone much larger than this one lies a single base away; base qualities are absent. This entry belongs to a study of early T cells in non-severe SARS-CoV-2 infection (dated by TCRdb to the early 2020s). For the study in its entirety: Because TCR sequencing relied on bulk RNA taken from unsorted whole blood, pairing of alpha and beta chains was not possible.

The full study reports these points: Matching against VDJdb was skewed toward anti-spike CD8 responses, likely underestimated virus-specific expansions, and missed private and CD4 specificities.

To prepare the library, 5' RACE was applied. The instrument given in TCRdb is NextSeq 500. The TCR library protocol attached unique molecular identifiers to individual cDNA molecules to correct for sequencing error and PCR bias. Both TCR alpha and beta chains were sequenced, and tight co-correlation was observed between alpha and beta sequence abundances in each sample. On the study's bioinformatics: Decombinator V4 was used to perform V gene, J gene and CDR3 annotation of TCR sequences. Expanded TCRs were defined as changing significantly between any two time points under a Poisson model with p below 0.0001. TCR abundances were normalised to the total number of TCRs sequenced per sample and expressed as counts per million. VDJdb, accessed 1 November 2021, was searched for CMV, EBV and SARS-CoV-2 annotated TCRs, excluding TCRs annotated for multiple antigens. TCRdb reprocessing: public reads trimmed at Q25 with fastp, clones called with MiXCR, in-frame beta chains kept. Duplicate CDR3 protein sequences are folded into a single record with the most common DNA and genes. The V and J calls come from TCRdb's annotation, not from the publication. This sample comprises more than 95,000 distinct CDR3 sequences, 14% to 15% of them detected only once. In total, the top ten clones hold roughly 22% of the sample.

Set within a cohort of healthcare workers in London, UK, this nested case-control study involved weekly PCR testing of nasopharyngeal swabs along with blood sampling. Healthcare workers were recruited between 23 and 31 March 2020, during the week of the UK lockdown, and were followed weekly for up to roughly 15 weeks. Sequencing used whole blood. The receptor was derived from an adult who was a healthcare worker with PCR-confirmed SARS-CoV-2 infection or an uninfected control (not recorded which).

The CDR3 has the sequence CASSFNSQETQYF. The DNA reads as follows: TGTGCCAGCAGTTTCAACAGTCAAGAGACCCAGTACTTC. The sequence links TRBV12-3 or TRBV12-4 to TRBJ2-5; no D gene can be assigned with confidence. Counted from cysteine to phenylalanine, this CDR3 has 13 amino acids. Only CDR3 DNA remains: 39 bases, in frame from the first base. Cut back by 3 bases and 2 bases, the V and J ends lie 7 bases apart.